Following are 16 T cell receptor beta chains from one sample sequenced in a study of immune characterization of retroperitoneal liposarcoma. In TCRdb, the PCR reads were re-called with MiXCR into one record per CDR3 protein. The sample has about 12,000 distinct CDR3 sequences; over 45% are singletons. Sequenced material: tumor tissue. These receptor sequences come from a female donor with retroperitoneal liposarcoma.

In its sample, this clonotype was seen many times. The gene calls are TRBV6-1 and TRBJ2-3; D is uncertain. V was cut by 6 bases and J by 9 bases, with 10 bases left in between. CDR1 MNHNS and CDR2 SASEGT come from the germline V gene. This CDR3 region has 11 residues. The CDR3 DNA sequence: TGTGCCAGCAGATCAGAACGAACGCAGTATTTT. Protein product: CASRSERTQYF.

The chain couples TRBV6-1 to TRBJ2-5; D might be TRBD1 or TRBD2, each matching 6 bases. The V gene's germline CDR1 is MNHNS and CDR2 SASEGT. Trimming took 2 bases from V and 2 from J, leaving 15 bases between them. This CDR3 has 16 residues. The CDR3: CASSENSGGGQETQYF. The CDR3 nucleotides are TGTGCCAGCAGTGAAAATAGCGGAGGGGGGCAAGAGACCCAGTACTTC.

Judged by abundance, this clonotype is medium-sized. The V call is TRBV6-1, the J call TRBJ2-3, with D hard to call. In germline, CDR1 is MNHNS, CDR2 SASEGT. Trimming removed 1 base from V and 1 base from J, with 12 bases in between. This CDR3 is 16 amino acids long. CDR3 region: CASSEGWGFGTDTQYF. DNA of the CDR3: TGTGCCAGCAGTGAAGGTTGGGGATTCGGCACAGATACGCAGTATTTT.

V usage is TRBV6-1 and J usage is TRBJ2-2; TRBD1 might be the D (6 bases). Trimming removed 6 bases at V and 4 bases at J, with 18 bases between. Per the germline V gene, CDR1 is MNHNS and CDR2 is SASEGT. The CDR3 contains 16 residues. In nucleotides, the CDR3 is TGTGCCAGCAGCGACAGACAGGTTATTCTCACCGGGGAGCTGTTTTTT. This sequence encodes CASSDRQVILTGELFF.

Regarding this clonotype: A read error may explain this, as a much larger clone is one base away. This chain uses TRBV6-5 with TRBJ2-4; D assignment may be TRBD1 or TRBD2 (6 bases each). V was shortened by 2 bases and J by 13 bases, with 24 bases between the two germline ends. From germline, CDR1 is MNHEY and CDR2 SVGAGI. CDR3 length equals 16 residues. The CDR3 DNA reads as TGTGCCAGCAGTTACACGGGGGCAACAGTACACAATGAGCAGTACTTC. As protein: CASSYTGATVHNEQYF.

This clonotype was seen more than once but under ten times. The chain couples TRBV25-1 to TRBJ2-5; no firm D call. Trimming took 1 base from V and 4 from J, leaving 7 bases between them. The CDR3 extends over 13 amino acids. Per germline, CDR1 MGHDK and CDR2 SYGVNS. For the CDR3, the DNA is TGTGCCAGCAGTGAATCCCCTAGAGAGACCCAGTACTTC. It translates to CASSESPRETQYF.

CDR3 region: CASSLDRRDTQYF. The CDR3 bases are TGTGCCAGCAGCTTAGACCGCAGGGATACGCAGTATTTT. The chain joins TRBV11-2 to TRBJ2-3; D remains ambiguous. CDR1 SGHAT and CDR2 FQNNGV come from the germline V gene. The CDR3 has 13 residues. The V and J ends lost 0 bases and 6 bases respectively, with 7 bases between them.

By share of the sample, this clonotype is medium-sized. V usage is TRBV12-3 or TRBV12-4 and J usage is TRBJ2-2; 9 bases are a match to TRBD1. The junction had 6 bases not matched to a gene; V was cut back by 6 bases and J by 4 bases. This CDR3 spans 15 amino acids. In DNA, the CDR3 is TGTGCCAGCAGCCCTTCGACAGGGGGCACCGGGGAGCTGTTTTTT. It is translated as CASSPSTGGTGELFF.

The CDR3 here is CATGSLSGQETQFF. The DNA of the CDR3 is TGTGCCACCGGGAGTCTGAGCGGACAAGAGACCCAGTTCTTC. V gene TRBV6-1 combines with J gene TRBJ2-1, with D possibly TRBD2 on 6 matching bases. The CDR3 runs 14 residues. Germline-derived CDR1 and CDR2 are MNHNS and SASEGT. Trimming removed 10 bases from V and 13 bases from J, with 26 bases in between.

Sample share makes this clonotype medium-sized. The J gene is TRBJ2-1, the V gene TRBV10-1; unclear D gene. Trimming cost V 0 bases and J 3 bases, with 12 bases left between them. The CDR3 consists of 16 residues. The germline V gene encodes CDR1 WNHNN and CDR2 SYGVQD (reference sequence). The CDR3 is CASSESVPLGYNEQFF. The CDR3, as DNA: TGCGCCAGCAGTGAGTCAGTACCCCTCGGCTACAATGAGCAGTTCTTC.

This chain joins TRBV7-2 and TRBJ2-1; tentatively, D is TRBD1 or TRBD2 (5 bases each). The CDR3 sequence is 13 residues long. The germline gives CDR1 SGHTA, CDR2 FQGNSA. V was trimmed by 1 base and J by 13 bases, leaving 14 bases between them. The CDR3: CASSLEGYGTQFF. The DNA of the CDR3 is TGTGCCAGCAGCTTAGAGGGCTACGGGACCCAGTTCTTC.

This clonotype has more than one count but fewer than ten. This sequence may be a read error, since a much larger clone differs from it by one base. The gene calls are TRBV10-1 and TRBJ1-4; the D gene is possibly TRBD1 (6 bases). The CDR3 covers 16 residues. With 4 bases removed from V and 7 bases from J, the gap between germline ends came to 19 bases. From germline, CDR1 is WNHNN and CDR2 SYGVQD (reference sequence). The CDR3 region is CASSGRGGGCCEKLFF. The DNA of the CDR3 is TGCGCCAGCAGTGGGAGGGGGGGGGGATGCTGTGAAAAACTGTTTTTT.

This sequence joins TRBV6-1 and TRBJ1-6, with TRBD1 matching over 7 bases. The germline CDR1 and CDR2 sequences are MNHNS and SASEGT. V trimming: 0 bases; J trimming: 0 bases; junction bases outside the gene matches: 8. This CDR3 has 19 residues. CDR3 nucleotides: TGTGCCAGCAGTGAAGCACGAGGGGGCCGGAGCTCCTATAATTCACCCCTCCACTTT. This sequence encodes CASSEARGGRSSYNSPLHF.

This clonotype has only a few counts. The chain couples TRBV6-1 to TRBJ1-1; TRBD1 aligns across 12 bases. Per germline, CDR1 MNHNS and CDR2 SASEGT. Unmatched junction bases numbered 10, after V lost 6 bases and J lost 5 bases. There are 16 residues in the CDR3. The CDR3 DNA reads TGTGCCAGCAGGGCCGGGACAGGGGGCCGAGGAACTGAAGCTTTCTTT. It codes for CASRAGTGGRGTEAFF.

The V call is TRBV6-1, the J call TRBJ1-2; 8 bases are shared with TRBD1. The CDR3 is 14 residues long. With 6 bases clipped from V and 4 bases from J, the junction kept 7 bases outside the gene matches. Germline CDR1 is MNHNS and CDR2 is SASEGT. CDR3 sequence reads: CASRPGGFSYGYTF. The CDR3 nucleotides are TGTGCCAGCAGGCCAGGGGGCTTTAGCTATGGCTACACCTTC.

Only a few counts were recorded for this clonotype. CDR3 sequence (DNA): TGTGCCAGCAGTATCGTTAGCGGTGCCACAGATACGCAGTATTTT. Its protein is CASSIVSGATDTQYF. The rearrangement links TRBV27 to TRBJ2-3; a possible D gene is TRBD2 (6 bases). Per the germline V gene, CDR1 is MNHEY and CDR2 is SMNVEV (reference sequence). The CDR3 spans 15 residues. V lost 5 bases and J 2 bases, leaving 14 bases between the germline ends.